These 20 T cell receptor beta chains came from one sample sequenced in a study of prognosis after radiotherapy for stage I lung cancer. CDR3 of TCR beta was amplified from genomic DNA via a two-round multiplex PCR. Every TRBV and TRBJ gene had its own specific primer in first-round PCR. TCRdb recomputed calls from the multiplex PCR reads with MiXCR, one row per CDR3 protein. The sample holds more than 11,000 distinct CDR3 sequences, around 33% seen once. This specimen was PBMCs, taken before or after stereotactic body radiation therapy (not recorded which). The origin of the receptors is a donor at least 50 years old with non-small cell lung cancer.

The chain has TRBV28 and TRBJ2-1; 8 nucleotides match TRBD2. The CDR3 has 12 amino acids. Germline assignment: CDR1 MDHEN and CDR2 SYDVKM. V lost 5 bases to trimming and J lost 8 bases; unmatched junction nucleotides: 2. This chain's CDR3 is CASSIAGYEQFF. The CDR3 nucleotides read TGTGCCAGCAGTATAGCGGGATATGAGCAGTTCTTC.

Note on this clonotype: It is likely a read error: a sequence one base away is far more abundant. The V gene is TRBV6-9, the J gene TRBJ2-2, with 10 bases fitting TRBD2. The J segment lost 1 base and the V segment lost 6 bases, leaving 5 bases of the junction unmatched. The CDR3 is made up of 16 amino acids. Germline loops: CDR1 MNHGY, CDR2 SVAAGI. CDR3 DNA sequence: TGTGCCAGCAGATTTAGCGGGAGGTGGAACACCGGGGAGCTGTTTTTT. This codes for CASRFSGRWNTGELFF.

There are many counts of this clonotype. The V call is TRBV24-1, the J call TRBJ2-1; 7 nucleotides align to TRBD2. The CDR3 has 12 residues. The germline V gene has CDR1 KGHDR and CDR2 SFDVKD. J gave up 9 bases and V 9 bases, and 7 bases lay outside the gene matches. The CDR3 protein is CATGEAGLEQFF. The CDR3 bases are TGTGCCACCGGAGAAGCGGGGCTTGAGCAGTTCTTC.

J is TRBJ2-5 and V is TRBV6-9; no clear D. The length of the CDR3 is 15 residues. The ends were cut back, 3 bases at V and 7 bases at J, with 18 bases in the middle. Germline V lookup: CDR1 MNHGY, CDR2 SVAAGI. The CDR3 loop reads CASSYGDVVRATQYF. CDR3 nucleotide sequence: TGTGCCAGCAGTTACGGCGACGTTGTAAGGGCGACCCAGTACTTC.

This clonotype was counted a single time. The chain carries TRBV10-3 and TRBJ2-3; 8 positions match TRBD2. Per the germline V gene, CDR1 is ENHRY and CDR2 is SYGVKD. This CDR3 is built from 15 residues. With 7 bases clipped from V and 6 bases from J, the junction kept 12 bases outside the gene matches. CDR3 coding DNA: TGTGCCATCAATGTTCCAGCGGGAGAACTGGATACGCAGTATTTT. It encodes CAINVPAGELDTQYF.

There are many counts of this clonotype. The chain uses TRBV2 and TRBJ2-5, with 7 bases matching TRBD1. The CDR3 is made up of 15 amino acids. The V and J ends lost 5 bases and 1 base, in that order; junction bases with no gene match: 7. CDR1 is SNHLY and CDR2 is FYNNEI in the germline V gene. CDR3 sequence (DNA): TGTGCCAGCAGTAAGTACCGGGACAGCCAAGAGACCCAGTACTTC. This codes for CASSKYRDSQETQYF.

Notes on this clonotype: A far larger clone is just one base off, so this is likely a read error. The rearrangement joins TRBV6-8 to TRBJ2-1, with TRBD2 matching over 7 bases. The CDR3 is 15 residues long. J lost 0 bases, V lost 2 bases, and 1 base had no gene match. From germline, CDR1 is MNHGY and CDR2 SAAAGT. As DNA, the CDR3 is TGTGCCAGCAGTTACGGGGGGGGCTCCTACAATGAGCAGTTCTTC. This sequence encodes CASSYGGGSYNEQFF.

By proportion, this clonotype is medium-sized. The CDR3 region is CASNQGPAYNEQFF. CDR3 DNA sequence: TGTGCCAGCAACCAAGGCCCGGCCTACAATGAGCAGTTCTTC. The chain carries TRBV9 and TRBJ2-1, with D unresolved. Trimming removed 6 bases at V and 2 bases at J, with 12 bases between. The length of the CDR3 is 14 residues. The germline V gene encodes CDR1 SGDLS and CDR2 YYNGEE.

This clonotype has at least ten counts. The V gene is TRBV18, the J gene TRBJ2-3; 13 bases map to TRBD2. Germline assignment: CDR1 KGHSH and CDR2 LQKENI. This CDR3 region has 17 residues. J lost 2 bases, V lost 4 bases, and 6 bases had no gene match. CDR3: CASSRTSGSVVTDTQYF. For the CDR3, the DNA is TGTGCCAGCTCACGGACTAGCGGGAGTGTGGTCACAGATACGCAGTATTTT.

By proportion, this clonotype is medium-sized. The gene calls are TRBV28 and TRBJ2-1, with TRBD2 as a possible D gene (5 bases). The V end was cut by 6 bases, the J end by 12 bases, with 15 bases between. Germline values: CDR1 MDHEN, CDR2 SYDVKM. The CDR3 totals 12 residues. CDR3 coding DNA: TGTGCCAGCAGCCGTAGGGAGCATCGGCAGTTCTTC. Protein: CASSRREHRQFF.

This clonotype was seen many times. The V and J genes are TRBV7-9 and TRBJ1-5, with TRBD1 identical over 7 bases. The junction had 14 bases not matched to a gene; V was cut back by 11 bases and J by 4 bases. This CDR3 has 15 residues. The V gene's germline CDR1 is SEHNR and CDR2 FQNEAQ (reference sequence). CDR3 nucleotide sequence: TGTGCCGGCGAACAGGGGTGGGGGCCGAATCAGCCCCAGCATTTT. Translating gives CAGEQGWGPNQPQHF.

V and J are TRBV30 and TRBJ2-7; the D is unclear. The length of the CDR3 is 15 residues. V was clipped by 2 bases and J by 3 bases, with 17 bases between them. Germline values: CDR1 GTSNPN, CDR2 SVGIG (reference sequence). In DNA form, the CDR3 reads TGTGCCTGGAGTACCACCGGAGCGCTCCACTACGAGCAGTACTTC. Translating it yields CAWSTTGALHYEQYF.

The V gene is TRBV9, the J gene TRBJ1-6, with no clear D. The V end lost 7 bases, the J end lost 7 bases, and 6 bases lay between the germline ends. The CDR3 totals 11 residues. Germline lookup yields CDR1 SGDLS and CDR2 YYNGEE. For the CDR3, the DNA is TGTGCCAGCTCCCCCAATTCACCCCTCCACTTT. Translating gives CASSPNSPLHF.

This clonotype came up many times. This rearrangement joins TRBV7-9 to TRBJ2-3; D is undetermined. This CDR3 region has 12 residues. V was trimmed by 1 base and J by 1 base, leaving 0 bases between them. Germline V CDR1 and CDR2: SEHNR, FQNEAQ (reference sequence). The chain's CDR3 is CASSLGTDTQYF. In nucleotides, the CDR3 is TGTGCCAGCAGCTTAGGCACAGATACGCAGTATTTT.

In its sample, this clonotype is medium-sized (0.01 to 0.1%). The rearrangement joins TRBV2 to TRBJ1-5, with D possibly TRBD1 on 6 matching bases. Germline values: CDR1 SNHLY, CDR2 FYNNEI. V dropped 7 bases and J dropped 3 bases, with 13 bases sitting between them. There are 14 residues in the CDR3. The DNA of the CDR3 is TGTGCCAGCAAATTGGACAGATACAATCAGCCCCAGCATTTT. Its translation: CASKLDRYNQPQHF.

J is TRBJ1-2 and V is TRBV28, with D maybe TRBD1 (6 bases). V was trimmed by 6 bases and J by 2 bases, leaving 13 bases between them. Germline CDR1 is MDHEN and CDR2 is SYDVKM. The CDR3 consists of 14 residues. The CDR3 nucleotides are TGTGCCAGCAGCCCAGGGGTCGCAAACTATGGCTACACCTTC. This sequence encodes CASSPGVANYGYTF.

This clonotype came up many times. This sequence joins TRBV7-2 and TRBJ2-2, with TRBD2 matching 11 bases. CDR1 is SGHTA and CDR2 is FQGNSA in the germline V gene. The trim removed 5 bases at V and 5 bases at J, leaving 7 bases unmatched. The CDR3 has 16 amino acids. The DNA for the CDR3 is TGTGCCAGCAGCGCACGCCGACTAGCGGGAACCGGGGAGCTGTTTTTT. Its translation: CASSARRLAGTGELFF.

This clonotype was observed many times. The V gene is TRBV29-1, the J gene TRBJ2-1; 9 positions agree with TRBD1. V lost 4 bases, J lost 15 bases, and 4 bases stayed unmatched. This CDR3 contains 10 residues. CDR1 and CDR2 (germline): SQVTM, ANQGSEA. This chain's CDR3 is CSVADRGGFF. CDR3 in DNA: TGCAGCGTTGCAGACAGGGGGGGGTTCTTC.

This clonotype appeared many times. The chain combines TRBV15 with TRBJ1-2; D gene ambiguous. This CDR3 is built from 19 residues. Germline V gives CDR1 LNHNV, CDR2 YYDKDF (reference sequence). V dropped 0 bases and J dropped 0 bases, with 20 bases sitting between them. This chain's CDR3 is CATSRDLKGEVRTNYGYTF. The CDR3 nucleotides are TGTGCCACCAGCAGAGATCTAAAGGGAGAAGTCAGGACTAACTATGGCTACACCTTC. Full variable domain (rest looked up from reference TRBV15 and TRBJ1-2): DAMVIQNPRYQVTQFGKPVTLSCSQTLNHNVMYWYQQKSSQAPKLLFHYYDKDFNNEADTPDNFQSRRPNTSFCFLDIRSPGLGDTAMYLCATSRDLKGEVRTNYGYTFGSGTRLTVV.

This clonotype was seen many times. This may be a read error, as it is one base from a much larger clone. The V call is TRBV29-1, the J call TRBJ2-1; 7 bases match TRBD1. After removal of 6 bases from V and 0 bases from J, the junction contained 5 bases not matched to a gene. The CDR3 has 14 residues. Germline V gene data show CDR1 as SQVTM and CDR2 as ANQGSEA. The CDR3 spells CSVPTGSSYNEQFF. As DNA, the CDR3 is TGCAGCGTACCGACAGGGAGCTCCTACAATGAGCAGTTCTTC.